This TCR beta chain was identified during a study of blood T cells in healthy people across ages. Study-level results: Both higher diversity and more naive CD4+ cells marked long-lived donors when set against aged donors.

Roughly 10 milliliters of peripheral blood were drawn from each donor into EDTA-treated tubes. Per sample, no less than 5.5 micrograms of total RNA were extracted. The germline V gene encodes CDR1 SGHTA and CDR2 FQGNSA. The V gene lost 0 bases and the J gene lost 6 bases, with 10 bases spanning the gap. This CDR3 region has 14 residues. A remark on this clonotype: No antigen is known for it.

Through a sample-barcoded 5' primer and a J-beta primer mix, a second PCR was run for about 7 to 12 cycles. Sequencing recovered at least 3 million CDR3-containing paired-end reads from each sample. TCRdb re-called the 5' RACE reads with MiXCR, one entry per CDR3 protein. The sample contains more than 1 million distinct CDR3 sequences, over 35% of which appear only once. The sequenced sample was blood. This receptor was identified in a woman in her sixties in good health. The chain carries TRBV7-2 and TRBJ2-3; D uncertain. For the CDR3, the DNA is TGTGCCAGCAGCTTAGCTGATGGTAGGGATACGCAGTATTTT. This codes for CASSLADGRDTQYF. Supplemented by reference TRBV7-2 and TRBJ2-3, the full variable domain reads GAGVSQSPSNKVTEKGKDVELRCDPISGHTALYWYRQSLGQGLEFLIYFQGNSAPDKSGLPSDRFSAERTGGSVSTLTIQRTQQEDSAVYLCASSLADGRDTQYFGPGTRLTVL.